The TCR beta chain under discussion was sequenced for a study of T cell responses to AZD1222 COVID-19 vaccine (dated by TCRdb to about 2021). Study-level background: A total of just over 230 trial participants underwent TCR sequencing, of whom 207 received two doses of AZD1222 and about 26 received two doses of the MenACWY control vaccine. Trial participants were enrolled into age subgroups of 18-55, 56-69 and 70-plus years, which contained about 160, 30 and 59 TCR-sequenced participants, respectively. General conclusions and limits of the study: Only a handful of AZD1222 recipients were SARS-CoV-2 seropositive at baseline, limiting conclusions about previously exposed vaccinees. Participants were mostly white British and included more females than males, and it was suggested by the authors that clonal diversity may have been underestimated. CD4 TCRs associated with the vaccine covered the entire spike protein, and the dominant responses were in regions 160-218 and 743-854. The 56-69-year group was small, and its depth increase did not reach significance, likely because of low power. Spike-specific TCR breadth and depth rose significantly after two AZD1222 doses compared with day 0 and with MenACWY recipients. Because no samples from the day 14 peak response were available, repertoires could be characterized only after the peak T cell response. Epitopes outside the regions mutated in the B.1.351 and B.1.1.7 variants were reportedly recognized by nearly half of the unique spike-specific TCRs.

Read against the paper, the sample's time point label means: about 28 days (+/-7) after the second vaccine dose. AZD1222 recipients with second doses at about 4 weeks or about 12 weeks were pooled, because spike-specific TCR depth and breadth did not differ between schedules. Samples from vaccinated people were obtained from the UK trials COV001 and COV002, which included a single-blind randomized controlled phase 2/3 trial of AZD1222 (ChAdOx1 nCoV-19) in healthy adults. For TCRbeta chain sequencing, PBMC samples from trial participants were taken at day 0 and at day 28 after the second dose. Trimming removed 5 bases from V and 11 bases from J, leaving 16 bases between the germline ends. The CDR3, from cysteine to phenylalanine, totals 14 residues. Only the CDR3 region is kept as DNA, spanning 42 bases read in frame from base 1. For CDR1 and CDR2, the germline V gene (reference sequence) lists SEHNR and FQNEAQ.

The CDR3 regions of human TCRbeta chains were subjected to immunosequencing. Processing in the source paper ran as follows. Repertoire TCRs were matched against a reference library of SARS-CoV-2-specific TCRs generated with the MIRA antigen-specificity platform. Breadth meant the fraction of unique TCRs that were SARS-CoV-2-associated, whereas depth meant the fraction of total T cells that were SARS-CoV-2-associated. Using the MIRA data, each spike-specific TCR was mapped to the spike region that the TCR reacts to and placed in a CD4 or CD8 class. Log10-transformed breadth and depth values were compared by one-way ANOVA with Sidak's multiple comparisons tests. Sourced from immuneACCESS, this table was stored by TCRdb with only in-frame sequences that have V and J called. A share of the clones is absent; for the studies checked, an unresolved V gene accounts for under half, and the remainder has no known explanation. V and J calls and clone size are given by that table; D and trimming were obtained from the DNA. Here the sample has approximately 74,000 clones; around four fifths occur a single time. The ten largest clonotypes hold roughly 25% of the sample.

As concerns this clone: What antigen it recognizes has not been identified. Nothing much larger sits one base from this clone, and base qualities are not available.

This chain is built from TRBV7-9 and TRBJ2-6; TRBD1 is a possible D gene, resting on 6 matching bases. The source is an adult who received the AZD1222 COVID-19 vaccine. The sample was peripheral blood, taken 28 days after the second AZD1222 dose. The nucleotide sequence reads TGTGCCAGCAGCCCTAGGGGGTTGAGGGACGTCCTGACTTTC. It translates as CASSPRGLRDVLTF. The reference TRBV7-9 and TRBJ2-6 proteins fill in what lies around the CDR3, so the full variable domain reads DTGVSQNPRHKITKRGQNVTFRCDPISEHNRLYWYRQTLGQGPEFLTYFQNEAQLEKSRLLSDRFSAERPKGSFSTLEIQRTEQGDSAMYLCASSPRGLRDVLTFGAGSRLTVL.